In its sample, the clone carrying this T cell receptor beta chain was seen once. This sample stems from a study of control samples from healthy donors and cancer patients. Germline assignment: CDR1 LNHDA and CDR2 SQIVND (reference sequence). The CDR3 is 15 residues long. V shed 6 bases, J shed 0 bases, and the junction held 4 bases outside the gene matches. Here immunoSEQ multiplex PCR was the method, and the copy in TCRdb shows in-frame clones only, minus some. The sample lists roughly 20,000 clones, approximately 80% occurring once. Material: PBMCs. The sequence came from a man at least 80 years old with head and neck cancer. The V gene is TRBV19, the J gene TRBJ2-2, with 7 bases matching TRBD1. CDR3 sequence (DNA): TGTGCCAGTAGACCGGGACAGACGAACACCGGGGAGCTGTTTTTT. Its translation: CASRPGQTNTGELFF.